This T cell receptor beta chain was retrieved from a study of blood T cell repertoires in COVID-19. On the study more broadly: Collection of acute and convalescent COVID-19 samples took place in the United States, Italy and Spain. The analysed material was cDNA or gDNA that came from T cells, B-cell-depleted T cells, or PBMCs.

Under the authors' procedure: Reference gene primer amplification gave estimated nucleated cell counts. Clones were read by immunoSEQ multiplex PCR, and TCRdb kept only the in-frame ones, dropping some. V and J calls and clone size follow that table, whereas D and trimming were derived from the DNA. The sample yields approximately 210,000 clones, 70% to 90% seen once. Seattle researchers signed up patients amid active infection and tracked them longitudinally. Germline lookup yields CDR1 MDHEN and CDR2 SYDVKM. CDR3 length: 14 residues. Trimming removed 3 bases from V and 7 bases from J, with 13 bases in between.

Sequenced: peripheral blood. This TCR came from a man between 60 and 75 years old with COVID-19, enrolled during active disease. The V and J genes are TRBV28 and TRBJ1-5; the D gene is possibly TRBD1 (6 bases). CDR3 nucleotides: TGTGCCAGCAGTTTTGGGCAGGGGAAGCAGCCCCAGCATTTT. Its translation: CASSFGQGKQPQHF.